This section outlines one T cell receptor (beta chain) sequence together with its context. Antigen: not known. The assay was immunoSEQ multiplex PCR, and TCRdb's table has in-frame clones only and misses some. The sample holds around 320,000 clones, roughly 84% seen once. The record originates from a study of Ad26.COV2.S vaccination and SARS-CoV-2 variants. Study-level information: Dosing was one shot or two shots 56 days apart. Study outcomes and limitations: Those who received the vaccine showed greater spike-specific TCR breadth than those given placebo. Vaccine recipients and placebo recipients showed similar non-spike TCR breadth.

The treatment denotes: around 19 received Ad26.COV2.S at low or high dose, single or two shots; roughly five received placebo; per-sample allocation not given. After the first vaccine or placebo injection, samples were drawn on day 63. The administered vaccine (an Ad26 vector) expressed Wuhan-strain SARS-CoV-2 spike. This CDR3 has 17 amino acids. V was shortened by 0 bases and J by 0 bases, with 10 bases between the two germline ends. The germline V gene encodes CDR1 SGDLS and CDR2 YYNGEE. The sequence came from a person between 18 and 59 years old who received the Ad26.COV2.S COVID-19 vaccine or a placebo. The sequencing here drew on peripheral blood, taken in a trial of Ad26.COV2.S vaccine versus placebo. This chain uses TRBV9 with TRBJ1-6; D remains ambiguous. DNA for the CDR3: TGTGCCAGCAGCGTAGGGGCGGTAGCCTCCTATAATTCACCCCTCCACTTT. As protein: CASSVGAVASYNSPLHF.